Below, 9 T cell receptor beta chains from the same sample are listed, as sequenced in a study of yellow fever vaccine responses in identical twins. In TCRdb, the RT-PCR reads were re-called with MiXCR into one record per CDR3 protein. This sample has approximately 33,000 distinct CDR3 sequences, with less than 70% found just once. Here the sequenced sample was T cells from blood (PBMCs), unsorted or a sorted subset (not recorded which), taken before or after yellow fever vaccination (not recorded which). The receptors here all came from a woman aged 18-35 years who received the yellow fever vaccine.

This clonotype occurred a few times. The genes are TRBV20-1 and TRBJ1-2; TRBD1 matches 12 bases. The germline gives CDR1 DFQATT, CDR2 SNEGSKA (reference sequence). This CDR3 spans 14 amino acids. The junction had 7 bases not matched to a gene; V was cut back by 4 bases and J by 7 bases. CDR3 residues: CSANPGQGASGYTF. CDR3 nucleotide sequence: TGCAGTGCTAATCCGGGACAGGGGGCCAGTGGCTACACCTTC.

The chain joins TRBV29-1 to TRBJ2-7; 8 bases are shared with TRBD1. This CDR3 has 13 amino acids. V shed 4 bases and J 4 bases; nucleotides not matched to a gene: 6. Germline CDR1 is SQVTM and CDR2 is ANQGSEA. CDR3 sequence: CSVAQGAMYEQYF. The CDR3, as DNA: TGCAGCGTTGCTCAGGGGGCAATGTACGAGCAGTACTTC.

The gene calls are TRBV11-2 and TRBJ1-1; unclear D gene. The germline CDR1 and CDR2 sequences are SGHAT and FQNNGV. Trimming pared 1 base from V and 5 bases from J, leaving 5 bases between. The CDR3 extends over 12 amino acids. The CDR3 region is CASSLVMTEAFF. The CDR3, as DNA: TGTGCCAGCAGCTTAGTGATGACTGAAGCTTTCTTT.

V usage is TRBV5-6 and J usage is TRBJ2-7, with D perhaps TRBD1 (7 bases). The CDR3 length is 14 residues. V was clipped by 3 bases and J by 4 bases, with 14 bases between them. The germline gives CDR1 SGHDT, CDR2 YYEEEE. CDR3 DNA sequence: TGTGCCAGCAGCTCTTCGACAGGGAGGTACGAGCAGTACTTC. As protein: CASSSSTGRYEQYF.

The V call is TRBV7-3, the J call TRBJ2-4; D gene ambiguous. The V gene's germline CDR1 is SGHTA and CDR2 FQGTGA. Trimming removed 1 base at V and 0 bases at J, with 10 bases between. This CDR3 contains 16 residues. CDR3 residues: CASSLMRRIAKNIQYF. CDR3 sequence (DNA): TGTGCCAGCAGCTTAATGAGGAGAATAGCCAAAAACATTCAGTACTTC. The full variable domain, with the rest looked up from reference TRBV7-3 and TRBJ2-4, is GAGVSQTPSNKVTEKGKYVELRCDPISGHTALYWYRQSLGQGPEFLIYFQGTGAADDSGLPNDRFFAVRPEGSVSTLKIQRTERGDSAVYLCASSLMRRIAKNIQYFGAGTRLSVL.

In this sample, this clonotype turned up a few times. V is TRBV7-6 and J is TRBJ2-3; unclear D gene. The CDR3 consists of 14 residues. Trimming pared 2 bases from V and 2 bases from J, leaving 8 bases between. The germline gives CDR1 SGHVS, CDR2 FNYEAQ. The CDR3 bases are TGTGCCAGCAGCTTACCTACAGCCACAGATACGCAGTATTTT. This codes for CASSLPTATDTQYF.

The chain uses TRBV10-3 and TRBJ1-1; 10 nucleotides line up with TRBD1. The germline V gene encodes CDR1 ENHRY and CDR2 SYGVKD. Trimming took 2 bases from V and 0 from J; bases not matched to a gene: 9. The CDR3 is 18 amino acids. The CDR3 sequence is CAISEGATGQGMNTEAFF. The CDR3 DNA reads TGTGCCATCAGTGAGGGGGCTACGGGACAGGGGATGAACACTGAAGCTTTCTTT.

This chain uses TRBV11-1 with TRBJ1-4, with TRBD1 matching 7 bases. Germline assignment: CDR1 SGHAT and CDR2 FQDESV (reference sequence). This CDR3 is 13 amino acids long. Losses at the gene ends were 5 bases for V and 8 bases for J; bases not matched to a gene: 5. The CDR3, as DNA: TGTGCCAGCAGCCAGAACAGGGGCGAAAAACTGTTTTTT. Its protein product is CASSQNRGEKLFF.

This clonotype is medium-sized within its sample. V gene TRBV6-1 combines with J gene TRBJ2-3, with 7 bases matching TRBD2. Trimming at V came to 3 bases and at J to 3 bases, leaving 12 bases not matched to a gene. The CDR3 covers 17 residues. CDR1 and CDR2 from the germline V gene are MNHNS and SASEGT. The DNA for the CDR3 is TGTGCCAGCAGTGAGCGCTCTACGGGGGGAGCAACAGATACGCAGTATTTT. It specifies CASSERSTGGATDTQYF.